The 28 T cell receptor beta chains presented below share a single source sample, sequenced in a study of T cell responses to AZD1222 COVID-19 vaccine. The assay was immunoSEQ multiplex PCR, and TCRdb's table has in-frame clones only and misses some. The table lists under 200,000 clones, around 87% of them singletons. The sample consisted of peripheral blood, taken 28 days after the second AZD1222 dose. These TCRs come from an adult who received the AZD1222 COVID-19 vaccine.

This chain connects TRBV3-1 (or the pseudogene TRBV3-2) to TRBJ1-2; D possibly corresponds to TRBD1 (6 bases). Germline V gene sequence: CDR1 LGHDT, CDR2 YNNKEL (reference sequence). The length of the CDR3 is 16 residues. V dropped 1 base and J dropped 7 bases, with 19 bases sitting between them. In DNA form, the CDR3 reads TGTGCCAGCAGCCAAGGAGCAGGGGCGCGGTCCGGTGGCTACACCTTC. It yields the protein CASSQGAGARSGGYTF.

The chain links TRBV7-2 to TRBJ2-3; 10 bases are shared with TRBD2. Germline-derived CDR1 and CDR2 are SGHTA and FQGNSA. After removal of 0 bases from V and 8 bases from J, the junction contained 17 bases not matched to a gene. The CDR3 sequence is 19 residues long. In DNA form, the CDR3 reads TGTGCCAGCAGCTTAGCGCCCGGTAGCGGGGGGCTCCGTCGGGCTACGCAGTATTTT. Its translation: CASSLAPGSGGLRRATQYF.

This clone was seen a handful of times. This chain links TRBV6-6 with TRBJ2-1; D is ambiguous. Germline CDR1 reads MNHNY; CDR2 reads SVGAGI (reference sequence). The CDR3 loop spans 12 amino acids. Trimming took off 6 bases at V and 8 bases at J, with 11 bases between the two ends. The CDR3: CASRAPDDEQFF. CDR3 sequence (DNA): TGTGCCAGCAGGGCCCCGGACGATGAGCAGTTCTTC.

The chain has TRBV6-1 and TRBJ2-7; no definite D call. The germline CDR1 and CDR2 sequences are MNHNS and SASEGT. CDR3 length: 12 residues. Deletions cut 2 bases from V and 2 bases from J, with 4 bases between. The CDR3 protein is CASSEQPYEQYF. The CDR3 DNA reads as TGTGCCAGCAGTGAACAACCCTACGAGCAGTACTTC.

This clone appeared a few times. The V and J genes are TRBV9 and TRBJ1-2; no clear D gene. This CDR3 has 15 amino acids. Trimming removed 0 bases from V and 1 base from J, with 10 bases in between. Germline-derived CDR1 and CDR2 are SGDLS and YYNGEE. CDR3 loop: CASSVGPSLNYGYTF. In DNA, the CDR3 is TGTGCCAGCAGCGTAGGCCCAAGTCTTAACTATGGCTACACCTTC.

The rearrangement uses TRBV12-3 or TRBV12-4 and TRBJ1-5, with D perhaps matching TRBD1 (5 bases). V was pared by 6 bases and J by 5 bases, with 11 bases between. The CDR3 is made up of 13 amino acids. The CDR3 DNA reads TGTGCCAGCAGCGCGGGGGGGTATCAGCCCCAGCATTTT. Its protein is CASSAGGYQPQHF.

This sequence joins TRBV11-2 and TRBJ2-1; 11 bases are a match to TRBD2. The J segment lost 0 bases and the V segment lost 1 base, leaving 5 bases of the junction unmatched. The CDR3 is 18 amino acids. CDR1 is SGHAT, CDR2 FQNNGV, per germline. CDR3 loop: CASSLAPSGGPSYNEQFF. The CDR3 DNA is TGTGCCAGCAGCTTAGCCCCTAGCGGGGGGCCCTCCTACAATGAGCAGTTCTTC.

The gene calls are TRBV7-2 and TRBJ2-1, with 8 nucleotides matching TRBD2. Germline-derived CDR1 and CDR2 are SGHTA and FQGNSA. The CDR3 is 17 residues long. Losses at the gene ends were 1 base for V and 5 bases for J; bases not matched to a gene: 10. This CDR3 is CASSLVYGGDSNNEQFF. The CDR3 region has the DNA TGTGCCAGCAGCTTAGTATACGGGGGGGACTCTAACAATGAGCAGTTCTTC.

V usage is TRBV7-9 and J usage is TRBJ1-5; D uncertain. CDR3 length: 15 residues. The ends were cut back, 4 bases at V and 7 bases at J, with 17 bases in the middle. Germline V CDR1 and CDR2: SEHNR, FQNEAQ (reference sequence). CDR3 in DNA: TGTGCCAGCAGCTCCTCATCACTGGGGAGCCAGCCCCAGCATTTT. This codes for CASSSSSLGSQPQHF.

J is TRBJ1-1 and V is TRBV10-3; 12 nucleotides match TRBD1. Looked up from germline, CDR1 is ENHRY and CDR2 is SYGVKD. J gave up 8 bases and V 6 bases, and 13 bases lay outside the gene matches. There are 16 residues in the CDR3. The CDR3 DNA reads TGTGCCATCAGCCCCGGTATAACCGGGACAGGGGGCGAAGCTTTCTTT. It specifies CAISPGITGTGGEAFF.

The chain employs TRBV4-2 and TRBJ2-7, with D maybe TRBD2 (7 bases). Per germline, CDR1 LGHNA and CDR2 YNFKEQ. The CDR3 is 16 amino acids. V dropped 2 bases and J dropped 2 bases, with 16 bases sitting between them. The DNA for the CDR3 is TGTGCCAGCAGCCAACCTTCGGGCGGGGGCACCTACGAGCAGTACTTC. This sequence encodes CASSQPSGGGTYEQYF.

Here the CDR3 reads CAISETGQGTQPQHF. The CDR3 DNA reads as TGTGCCATCAGTGAGACAGGACAGGGGACTCAGCCCCAGCATTTT. V is TRBV10-3 and J is TRBJ1-5; 9 bases are a match to TRBD1. In germline, CDR1 is ENHRY, CDR2 SYGVKD. The trim removed 2 bases at V and 6 bases at J, leaving 5 bases unmatched. This CDR3 comprises 15 residues.

This chain joins TRBV10-3 and TRBJ2-5; 7 nucleotides align to TRBD1. This CDR3 comprises 14 residues. Germline CDR1 ENHRY, CDR2 SYGVKD. Losses at the gene ends were 5 bases for V and 2 bases for J; bases not matched to a gene: 5. The CDR3 sequence: CAISLQGMQETQYF. The CDR3 DNA is TGTGCCATCAGTCTACAGGGGATGCAAGAGACCCAGTACTTC.

This clone was detected a few times. The chain is built from TRBV7-2 and TRBJ2-6, with D hard to call. V dropped 3 bases and J dropped 2 bases, with 5 bases sitting between them. The CDR3 extends over 14 amino acids. Germline CDR1 is SGHTA and CDR2 is FQGNSA. The CDR3 here is CASSFKAGANVLTF. The CDR3 DNA reads as TGTGCCAGCAGCTTTAAGGCTGGGGCCAACGTCCTGACTTTC.

V is TRBV7-9 and J is TRBJ1-1; possible D gene TRBD1, 6 bases. V lost 0 bases, J lost 11 bases, and 10 bases lay in between. The CDR3 spans 12 residues. Germline CDR1 is SEHNR and CDR2 is FQNEAQ (reference sequence). The CDR3 is CASSLADSRAFF. The CDR3 DNA reads as TGTGCCAGCAGCTTAGCGGACAGTCGGGCTTTCTTT.

The CDR3 DNA follows: TGTGCCAGCAGCTTAGTCCCATCCTACGAGCAGTACTTC. It yields the protein CASSLVPSYEQYF. The V call is TRBV11-2, the J call TRBJ2-7; no reliable D call. This CDR3 comprises 13 residues. Trimming took off 1 base at V and 1 base at J, with 5 bases between the two ends. Germline V gives CDR1 SGHAT, CDR2 FQNNGV.

The chain joins TRBV30 to TRBJ1-2; the D gene is possibly TRBD1 (6 bases). The CDR3 contains 14 residues. Germline V gene data show CDR1 as GTSNPN and CDR2 as SVGIG (reference sequence). Trimming cost V 4 bases and J 8 bases, with 20 bases left between them. CDR3 nucleotides: TGTGCCTGGAACTCAGGGGTTGGCGTTGGAGGCTACACCTTC. This translates into CAWNSGVGVGGYTF.

J is TRBJ1-5 and V is TRBV2; D perhaps matches TRBD1 (5 bases). Germline V lookup: CDR1 SNHLY, CDR2 FYNNEI. V dropped 6 bases and J dropped 5 bases, with 11 bases sitting between them. The CDR3 covers 13 residues. The CDR3 sequence: CASRGTDYQPQHF. CDR3 nucleotide sequence: TGTGCCAGCAGGGGGACCGACTATCAGCCCCAGCATTTT. Full variable domain (remainder filled in from reference TRBV2 and TRBJ1-5): EPEVTQTPSHQVTQMGQEVILRCVPISNHLYFYWYRQILGQKVEFLVSFYNNEISEKSEIFDDQFSVERPDGSNFTLKIRSTKLEDSAMYFCASRGTDYQPQHFGDGTRLSIL.

In regard to this clone: The same CDR3 is also encoded by other DNA sequences in this sample. The rearrangement uses TRBV24-1 and TRBJ1-2; D is ambiguous. The CDR3 contains 9 residues. CDR1 is KGHDR, CDR2 SFDVKD, per germline. Trimming took off 9 bases at V and 8 bases at J, with 6 bases between the two ends. Here the CDR3 reads CATPPGYTF. The CDR3 DNA is TGTGCCACCCCCCCGGGCTACACCTTC.

The chain links TRBV6-6 to TRBJ1-1; D not certain. Trimming shortened V by 6 bases and J by 0 bases, and 11 bases separated the two germline ends. This CDR3 is built from 14 residues. Germline CDR1 and CDR2: MNHNY and SVGAGI (reference sequence). This CDR3 reads CASRDYNMNTEAFF. The CDR3 DNA sequence: TGTGCCAGCAGGGATTACAACATGAACACTGAAGCTTTCTTT.

The CDR3 region has the DNA TGTGCCACCAGTGAACTGATCCCGGACAGGGAACGCTCCTACGAGCAGTACTTC. Its translation: CATSELIPDRERSYEQYF. The chain carries TRBV24-1 and TRBJ2-7, with TRBD1 matching 8 bases. Germline V CDR1 and CDR2: KGHDR, SFDVKD. This CDR3 is 18 amino acids long. Trimming took 4 bases from V and 0 from J; bases not matched to a gene: 13.

The chain is built from TRBV7-9 and TRBJ1-3; weak D call: TRBD1 (5 bases). Trimming removed 7 bases from V and 0 bases from J, with 13 bases in between. This CDR3 comprises 15 residues. Germline V gene sequence: CDR1 SEHNR, CDR2 FQNEAQ (reference sequence). Written as DNA, the CDR3 is TGTGCCAGCACCGAGGGCGGGACCTCTGGAAACACCATATATTTT. It codes for CASTEGGTSGNTIYF. Filled out from reference TRBV7-9 and TRBJ1-3, the complete variable domain reads DTGVSQNPRHKITKRGQNVTFRCDPISEHNRLYWYRQTLGQGPEFLTYFQNEAQLEKSRLLSDRFSAERPKGSFSTLEIQRTEQGDSAMYLCASTEGGTSGNTIYFGEGSWLTVV.

The J gene is TRBJ2-7, the V gene TRBV10-3; possibly TRBD2 for D (5 bases). The CDR3 length is 13 residues. The germline V and J ends were trimmed by 7 bases and 5 bases, with 15 bases remaining between them. Germline CDR1 ENHRY, CDR2 SYGVKD. CDR3: CAINEGVKDEQYF. CDR3 nucleotide sequence: TGTGCCATCAACGAGGGTGTTAAAGACGAGCAGTACTTC.

This chain joins TRBV7-9 and TRBJ1-2; no firm D call. The CDR3 spans 12 residues. Trimming removed 0 bases from V and 6 bases from J, with 5 bases in between. Germline CDR1 reads SEHNR; CDR2 reads FQNEAQ (reference sequence). The CDR3 is CASSLAHDGYTF. For the CDR3, the DNA is TGTGCCAGCAGCTTAGCGCACGATGGCTACACCTTC.

This chain links TRBV10-3 with TRBJ1-3; D not certain. CDR3 length: 11 residues. CDR1 and CDR2 from the germline V gene are ENHRY and SYGVKD. The V end was cut by 7 bases, the J end by 4 bases, with 5 bases between. For the CDR3, the DNA is TGTGCCATCATGGGGGGAAACACCATATATTTT. Translation gives CAIMGGNTIYF.

The chain recombines TRBV14 with TRBJ2-1; weak D call: TRBD1 (6 bases). The CDR3 covers 12 residues. Germline V CDR1 and CDR2: SGHDN, FVKESK. V was pared by 4 bases and J by 12 bases, with 13 bases between. CDR3 in amino acids: CASSLPRGGQFF. Written as DNA, the CDR3 is TGTGCCAGCAGCCTGCCACGAGGGGGGCAGTTCTTC.

The chain is built from TRBV5-3 and TRBJ2-3; TRBD1 agrees at 7 bases. TRBV5-3 is an ORF, with its function uncertain. Trimming took 2 bases from V and 2 from J; bases not matched to a gene: 17. The CDR3 consists of 19 residues. CDR3 sequence (DNA): TGTGCCAGAAGCTTAAGGGCCCGGACTGAGCAGGGGGACACAGATACGCAGTATTTT. Encoded protein: CARSLRARTEQGDTDTQYF.

This clone has a single count. CDR3 sequence (DNA): TGTGCCATCAGTCGGGACAGCGGGGGTGGCACTGAAGCTTTCTTT. Its protein is CAISRDSGGGTEAFF. This chain joins TRBV10-3 and TRBJ1-1, with 7 bases that match TRBD1. V was pared by 5 bases and J by 4 bases, with 10 bases of the junction left unmatched. The CDR3 is made up of 15 amino acids. Germline lookup yields CDR1 ENHRY and CDR2 SYGVKD.